This T cell receptor (beta chain) was profiled in a study of blood T cell repertoires in COVID-19. Study-wide context: The analysed material was cDNA or gDNA that came from T cells, B-cell-depleted T cells, or PBMCs.

V lost 6 bases, J lost 8 bases, and 8 bases stayed unmatched. The CDR3 is 13 residues long. Germline assignment: CDR1 KGHSH and CDR2 LQKENI. Assay used: immunoSEQ multiplex PCR; TCRdb lists only in-frame clones, some missing. In the table there are about 140,000 clones, over 80% of which are singletons. V gene TRBV18 combines with J gene TRBJ1-2; 8 positions match TRBD1. The sequence derives from a woman aged 80 or over with acute or convalescent COVID-19. The sample comprised peripheral blood. The CDR3 DNA follows: TGTGCCAGCTCCCAGACAGGGGAAGCGGGCTACACCTTC. Protein: CASSQTGEAGYTF.